The subject of this entry is one T cell receptor beta chain. Sampled while nominally healthy, donors likely had unrecorded immune exposures. This entry is derived from a study of cytomegalovirus exposure and HLA in healthy donors. Overall study context: An analysis done earlier identified 117 million unique TCR beta sequences from roughly 190 million T cells.

The CDR3 contains 13 residues. Germline V gene data show CDR1 as MNHEY and CDR2 as SMNVEV (reference sequence). Trimming pared 5 bases from V and 0 bases from J, leaving 8 bases between. Both 60 Vbeta primers and 13 Jbeta primers went into the PCR. Clones were sequenced by immunoSEQ multiplex PCR, and TCRdb holds only the in-frame ones, with some missing. The repertoire consists of roughly 170,000 clones, with about 68% occurring once and the leading ten covering less than 3%. This receptor was identified in a female donor in good health and CMV-seronegative. The specimen sequenced was PBMCs. V and J are TRBV27 and TRBJ2-7; D call uncertain. Here the CDR3 DNA reads TGTGCCAGCAGTGTTTCTAGCTCCTACGAGCAGTACTTC. This translates into CASSVSSSYEQYF.